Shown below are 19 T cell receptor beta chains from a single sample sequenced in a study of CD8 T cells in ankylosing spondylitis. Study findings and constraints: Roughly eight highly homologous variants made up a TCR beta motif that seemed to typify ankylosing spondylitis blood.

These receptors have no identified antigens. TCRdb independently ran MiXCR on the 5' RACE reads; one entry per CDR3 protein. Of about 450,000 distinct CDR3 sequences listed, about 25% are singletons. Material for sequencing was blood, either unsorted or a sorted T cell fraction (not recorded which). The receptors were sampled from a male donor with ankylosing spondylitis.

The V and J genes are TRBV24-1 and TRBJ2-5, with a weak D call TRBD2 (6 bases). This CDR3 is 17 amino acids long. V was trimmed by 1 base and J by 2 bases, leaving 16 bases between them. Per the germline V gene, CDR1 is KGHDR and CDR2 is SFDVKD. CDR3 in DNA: TGTGCCACCAGTGATTTTTCGGAGGGGAAGGGTCAAGAGACCCAGTACTTC. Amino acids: CATSDFSEGKGQETQYF.

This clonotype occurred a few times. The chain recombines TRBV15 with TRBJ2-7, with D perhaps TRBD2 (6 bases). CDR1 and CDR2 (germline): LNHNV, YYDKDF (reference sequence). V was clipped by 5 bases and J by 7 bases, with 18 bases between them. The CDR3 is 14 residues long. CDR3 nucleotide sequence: TGTGCCACCAGCGGGGGACTCAATAGGGTGGAGCAGTACTTC. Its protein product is CATSGGLNRVEQYF.

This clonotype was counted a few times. In nucleotides, the CDR3 is TGCGCCAGCAGCCTCCCCGGGACTAGCGGAAGAACCAATGAGCAGTTCTTC. The encoded protein is CASSLPGTSGRTNEQFF. This sequence joins TRBV5-1 and TRBJ2-1; 11 bases fit TRBD2. Trimming cost V 4 bases and J 6 bases; bases outside gene matches: 12. Per the germline V gene, CDR1 is SGHRS and CDR2 is YFSETQ. There are 17 residues in the CDR3.

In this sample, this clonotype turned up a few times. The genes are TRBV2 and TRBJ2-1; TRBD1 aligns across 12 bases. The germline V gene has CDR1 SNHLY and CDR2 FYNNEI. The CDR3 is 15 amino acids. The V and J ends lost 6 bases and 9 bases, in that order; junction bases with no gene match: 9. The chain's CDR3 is CASRAGTGGTAEQFF. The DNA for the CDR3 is TGTGCCAGCAGGGCCGGGACAGGGGGCACGGCTGAGCAGTTCTTC. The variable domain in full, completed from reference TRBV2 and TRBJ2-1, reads EPEVTQTPSHQVTQMGQEVILRCVPISNHLYFYWYRQILGQKVEFLVSFYNNEISEKSEIFDDQFSVERPDGSNFTLKIRSTKLEDSAMYFCASRAGTGGTAEQFFGPGTRLTVL.

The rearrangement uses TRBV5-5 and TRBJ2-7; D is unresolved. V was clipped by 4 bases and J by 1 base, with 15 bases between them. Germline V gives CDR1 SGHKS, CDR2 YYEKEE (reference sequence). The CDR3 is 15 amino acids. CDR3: CASSPASGRSYEQYV. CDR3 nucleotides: TGTGCCAGCAGCCCGGCATCGGGCAGGTCCTACGAGCAGTACGTC.

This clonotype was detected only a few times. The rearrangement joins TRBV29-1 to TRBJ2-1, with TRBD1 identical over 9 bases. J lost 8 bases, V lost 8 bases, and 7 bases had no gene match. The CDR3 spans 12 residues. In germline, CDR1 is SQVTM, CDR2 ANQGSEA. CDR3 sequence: CSLGQGRHEQFF. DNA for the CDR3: TGCAGCCTAGGACAGGGGCGGCATGAGCAGTTCTTC.

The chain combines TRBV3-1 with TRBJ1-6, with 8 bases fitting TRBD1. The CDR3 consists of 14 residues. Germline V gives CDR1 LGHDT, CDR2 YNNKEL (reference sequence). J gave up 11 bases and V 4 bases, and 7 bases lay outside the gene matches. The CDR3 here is CASSPDRGTTPLHF. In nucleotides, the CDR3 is TGTGCCAGCAGCCCAGACAGGGGTACGACACCCCTCCACTTT.

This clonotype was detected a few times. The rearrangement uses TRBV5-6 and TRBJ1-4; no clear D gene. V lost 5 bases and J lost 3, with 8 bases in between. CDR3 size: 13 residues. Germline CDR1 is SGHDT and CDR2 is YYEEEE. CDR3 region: CASSGIPNEKLFF. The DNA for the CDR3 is TGTGCCAGCAGTGGAATCCCTAATGAAAAACTGTTTTTT.

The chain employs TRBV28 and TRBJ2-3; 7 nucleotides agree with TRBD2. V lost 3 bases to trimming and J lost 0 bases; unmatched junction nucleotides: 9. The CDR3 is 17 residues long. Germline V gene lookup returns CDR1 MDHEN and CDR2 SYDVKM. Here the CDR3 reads CASSFTSSGLSTDTQYF. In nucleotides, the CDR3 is TGTGCCAGCAGTTTTACCTCTAGCGGTCTTAGCACAGATACGCAGTATTTT.

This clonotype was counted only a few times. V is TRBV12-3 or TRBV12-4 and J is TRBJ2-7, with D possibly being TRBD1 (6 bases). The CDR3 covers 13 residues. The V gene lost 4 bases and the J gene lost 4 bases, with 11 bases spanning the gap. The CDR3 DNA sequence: TGTGCCAGCAGTTACGAGACAGGTTACGAGCAGTACTTC. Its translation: CASSYETGYEQYF.

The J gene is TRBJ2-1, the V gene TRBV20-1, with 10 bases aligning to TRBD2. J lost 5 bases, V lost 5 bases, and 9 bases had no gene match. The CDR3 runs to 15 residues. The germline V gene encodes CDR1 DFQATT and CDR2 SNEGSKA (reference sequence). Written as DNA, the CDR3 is TGCAGTGCTGAGGGAGGGACTAGCGACAACAATGAGCAGTTCTTC. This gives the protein CSAEGGTSDNNEQFF.

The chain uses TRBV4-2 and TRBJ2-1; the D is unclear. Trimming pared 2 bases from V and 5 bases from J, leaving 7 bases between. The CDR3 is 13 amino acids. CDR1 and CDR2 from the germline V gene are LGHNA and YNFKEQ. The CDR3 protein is CASSQLSDNEQFF. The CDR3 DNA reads TGTGCCAGCAGCCAACTCAGCGACAATGAGCAGTTCTTC.

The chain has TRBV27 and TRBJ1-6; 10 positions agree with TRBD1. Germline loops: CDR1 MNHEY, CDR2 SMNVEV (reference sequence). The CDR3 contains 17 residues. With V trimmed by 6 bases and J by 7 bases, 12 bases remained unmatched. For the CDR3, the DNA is TGTGCCAGCAGCCCCATCGTGGGACAGGGGAAGAATTCACCCCTCCACTTT. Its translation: CASSPIVGQGKNSPLHF.

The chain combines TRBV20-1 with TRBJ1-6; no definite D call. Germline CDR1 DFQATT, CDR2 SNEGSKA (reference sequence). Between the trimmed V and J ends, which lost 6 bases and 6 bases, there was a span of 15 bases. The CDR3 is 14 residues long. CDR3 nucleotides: TGCAGTGCCCGCGCCGCAGTCCTTAATTCACCCCTCCACTTT. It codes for CSARAAVLNSPLHF.

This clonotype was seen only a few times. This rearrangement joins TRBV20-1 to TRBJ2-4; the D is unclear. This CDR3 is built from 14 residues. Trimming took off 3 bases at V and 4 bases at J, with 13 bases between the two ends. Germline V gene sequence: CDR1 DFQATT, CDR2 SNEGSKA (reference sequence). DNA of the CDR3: TGCAGTGCTAGTCCGCAGCCTAGTAAAAACATTCAGTACTTC. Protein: CSASPQPSKNIQYF.

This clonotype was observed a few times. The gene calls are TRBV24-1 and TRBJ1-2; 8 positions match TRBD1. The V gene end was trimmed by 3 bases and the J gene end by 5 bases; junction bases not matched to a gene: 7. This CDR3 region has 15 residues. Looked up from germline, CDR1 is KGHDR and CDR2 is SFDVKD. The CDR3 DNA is TGTGCCACCAGTGATAACCCTGACAGGGGATATGGCTACACCTTC. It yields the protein CATSDNPDRGYGYTF.

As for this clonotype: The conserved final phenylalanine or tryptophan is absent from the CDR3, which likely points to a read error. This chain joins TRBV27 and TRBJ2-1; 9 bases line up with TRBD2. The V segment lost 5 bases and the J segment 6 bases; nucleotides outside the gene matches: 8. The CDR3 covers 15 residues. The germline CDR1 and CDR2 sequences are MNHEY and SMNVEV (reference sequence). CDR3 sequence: CASSQLAGVGNEQFL. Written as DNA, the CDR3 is TGTGCCAGCAGTCAATTAGCGGGAGTGGGCAATGAGCAGTTCCTC.

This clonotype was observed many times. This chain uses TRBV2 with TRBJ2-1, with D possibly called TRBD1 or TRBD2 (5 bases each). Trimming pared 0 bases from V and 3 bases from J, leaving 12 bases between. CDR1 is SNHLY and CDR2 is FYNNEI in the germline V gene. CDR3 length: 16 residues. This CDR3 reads CASSEAGPALYNEQFF. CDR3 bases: TGTGCCAGCAGTGAAGCGGGACCCGCGCTCTACAATGAGCAGTTCTTC.

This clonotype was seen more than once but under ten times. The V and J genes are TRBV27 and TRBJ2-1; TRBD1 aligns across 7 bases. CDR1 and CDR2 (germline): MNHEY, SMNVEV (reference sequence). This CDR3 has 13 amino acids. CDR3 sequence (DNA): TGTAACACAGGGGTGGGGAGATACAATGAGCAGTTCTTC. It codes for CNTGVGRYNEQFF.